These 5 T cell receptor beta chains were all obtained from the same sample, sequenced in a study of vaccination and CD4 T cells after COVID-19. This sample's treatment: approximately nine-day PBMC culture with coronavirus spike peptide pools or control peptides (ViraFEST assay). These receptors have no known antigen. Cultured CD4+ T cells had their DNA profiled by the Oncomine TCR Beta short-read assay. Via MiXCR, TCRdb re-called the PCR reads, giving one row per CDR3 protein. This table holds around 8,100 distinct CDR3 sequences, approximately 60% found once. The sample in question was cultured CD4+ T cells from blood, obtained after SARS-CoV-2 vaccination. The receptors originated from a human donor with COVID-19.

The genes are TRBV28 and TRBJ1-5; possibly TRBD1 for D (5 bases). The CDR3 loop spans 14 amino acids. Trimming took off 2 bases at V and 4 bases at J, with 9 bases between the two ends. Germline V gene sequence: CDR1 MDHEN, CDR2 SYDVKM. CDR3 loop: CASSLGGGNQPQHF. CDR3 in DNA: TGTGCCAGCAGTTTAGGGGGGGGAAATCAGCCCCAGCATTTT.

This clonotype is large in the sample. The V gene is TRBV15, the J gene TRBJ1-2, with D unresolved. CDR3 length: 12 residues. Germline values: CDR1 LNHNV, CDR2 YYDKDF (reference sequence). V was shortened by 8 bases and J by 2 bases, with 9 bases between the two germline ends. CDR3 DNA: TGTGCCACCTCCTACGGGAACTATGGCTACACCTTC. It specifies CATSYGNYGYTF.

The chain employs TRBV6-1 and TRBJ1-5, with 8 bases fitting TRBD1. The CDR3 has 14 residues. The junction had 2 bases not matched to a gene; V was cut back by 5 bases and J by 2 bases. The germline V gene has CDR1 MNHNS and CDR2 SASEGT. The CDR3 reads CASSRGQGNQPQHF. DNA for the CDR3: TGTGCCAGCAGTCGGGGACAGGGCAATCAGCCCCAGCATTTT.

This clonotype was seen more than once but under ten times. The gene calls are TRBV6-2 or TRBV6-3 and TRBJ2-5; D gene uncertain. The CDR3 runs 14 residues. With 6 bases removed from V and 1 base from J, the gap between germline ends came to 12 bases. Germline lookup yields CDR1 MNHEY and CDR2 SVGEGT. The CDR3 DNA reads as TGTGCCAGCAGGGATAGGGTACTCCAAGAGACCCAGTACTTC. Translating it yields CASRDRVLQETQYF.

V is TRBV28 and J is TRBJ2-2; the D call may be TRBD1 or TRBD2 (5 bases each). V lost 10 bases, J lost 1 base, and 16 bases lay in between. The CDR3 runs to 15 residues. Germline loops: CDR1 MDHEN, CDR2 SYDVKM. In DNA form, the CDR3 reads TGTGCCACCCGACGCCCGGGGCGGAACACCGGGGAGCTGTTTTTT. Protein: CATRRPGRNTGELFF.